A single sample is the source of the 22 T cell receptor beta chains below, sequenced in a study of T cells after yellow fever vaccination. TCRdb called the 5' RACE reads again in MiXCR, with one record for every CDR3 protein. The repertoire has roughly 150,000 distinct CDR3 sequences, more than 6% of them found once; the top ten carry roughly 0.77%. The sequencing here drew on CD4+ T cells sorted from PBMCs, taken 5 days after the yellow fever booster vaccination. These receptors came from a young man who received the YFV17D yellow fever vaccine.

This clonotype was seen repeatedly, ten times or more. The V call is TRBV9, the J call TRBJ1-3; the D is unclear. The CDR3 covers 14 residues. Germline lookup yields CDR1 SGDLS and CDR2 YYNGEE. Trimming shortened V by 3 bases and J by 4 bases, and 11 bases separated the two germline ends. DNA for the CDR3: TGTGCCAGCAGCGGCGGTGGGCAAGGAAACACCATATATTTT. Its protein is CASSGGGQGNTIYF.

This clonotype has at least ten counts. The rearrangement links TRBV28 to TRBJ1-1; the D is unclear. In germline, CDR1 is MDHEN, CDR2 SYDVKM. This CDR3 has 14 residues. The V and J ends lost 6 bases and 3 bases respectively, with 14 bases between them. The chain's CDR3 is CASSRPGGYTEAFF. DNA of the CDR3: TGTGCCAGCAGCCGACCGGGAGGCTACACTGAAGCTTTCTTT.

This clonotype was counted at least ten times. The J gene is TRBJ2-7, the V gene TRBV20-1; tentative D call: TRBD1 (5 bases). The length of the CDR3 is 12 residues. The germline V gene encodes CDR1 DFQATT and CDR2 SNEGSKA (reference sequence). Trimming removed 3 bases at V and 1 base at J, with 7 bases between. In DNA, the CDR3 is TGCAGTGCTAGTTACAGGTCCTACGAGCAGTACTTC. Its translation is CSASYRSYEQYF.

This clonotype was observed many times. This chain's CDR3 is CASSLKRATDTQYF. CDR3 bases: TGTGCCAGCAGCTTAAAGCGGGCCACAGATACGCAGTATTTT. The J gene is TRBJ2-3, the V gene TRBV7-6; D perhaps matches TRBD2 (6 bases). Per germline, CDR1 SGHVS and CDR2 FNYEAQ. V was clipped by 2 bases and J by 2 bases, with 8 bases between them. The CDR3 sequence is 14 residues long.

This clonotype was observed at least ten times. This chain connects TRBV5-1 to TRBJ1-4; D is ambiguous. CDR3 length equals 13 residues. V was clipped by 1 base and J by 8 bases, with 9 bases between them. CDR1 and CDR2 from the germline V gene are SGHRS and YFSETQ. DNA for the CDR3: TGCGCCAGCAGCTTGAATATATGGGAAAAACTGTTTTTT. Translation gives CASSLNIWEKLFF.

This clonotype came up many times. The chain couples TRBV10-1 to TRBJ2-3; 8 positions agree with TRBD1. CDR1 WNHNN and CDR2 SYGVQD come from the germline V gene (reference sequence). CDR3 length equals 18 residues. After removal of 0 bases from V and 4 bases from J, the junction contained 12 bases not matched to a gene. In DNA, the CDR3 is TGCGCCAGCAGTGAGTCGACTCTCGGACAGGGATTCGCAGATACGCAGTATTTT. Its translation: CASSESTLGQGFADTQYF.

The table lists this clonotype with many counts. The chain is built from TRBV6-2 or TRBV6-3 and TRBJ2-2; TRBD2 matches at 8 bases. This CDR3 is built from 15 residues. With V trimmed by 6 bases and J by 2 bases, 5 bases remained unmatched. Germline CDR1 is MNHEY and CDR2 is SVGEGT. CDR3 protein: CASSLLAANTGELFF. The CDR3, as DNA: TGTGCCAGCAGCCTACTAGCGGCCAACACCGGGGAGCTGTTTTTT.

This clonotype has a handful of counts. The chain recombines TRBV5-6 with TRBJ2-1, with TRBD2 identical over 7 bases. The CDR3 loop spans 16 amino acids. Per the germline V gene, CDR1 is SGHDT and CDR2 is YYEEEE. After removal of 4 bases from V and 4 bases from J, the junction contained 11 bases not matched to a gene. The CDR3: CASSIVPGGGYNEQFF. As DNA, the CDR3 is TGTGCCAGCAGCATTGTTCCGGGAGGTGGGTACAATGAGCAGTTCTTC.

To note about this clonotype: A much larger clone is a single base away; this may be a read error. The chain couples TRBV11-2 to TRBJ2-3, with 9 positions matching TRBD1. This CDR3 region has 17 residues. Germline CDR1 SGHAT, CDR2 FQNNGV. The CDR3 loop reads CVSSLEGGTGLADTQYF. DNA of the CDR3: TGTGTCAGCAGCTTAGAGGGGGGGACAGGGTTGGCAGATACGCAGTATTTT.

This clonotype has at least ten counts. One end of the junction fails to match germline, which may point to a read error. The chain carries TRBV5-1 and TRBJ2-3, with TRBD2 as a possible D gene (6 bases). Per the germline V gene, CDR1 is SGHRS and CDR2 is YFSETQ. The CDR3 length is 13 residues. CDR3 sequence (DNA): TGTGCCAGCAGCTGGGCGGGGACAGATACGCAGTATTTT. Amino acids: CASSWAGTDTQYF.

As regards this clonotype: The junction departs from germline at one end; a sequencing error may be responsible. This sequence joins TRBV20-1 and TRBJ2-1; 8 bases line up with TRBD2. The CDR3 has 15 residues. Germline values: CDR1 DFQATT, CDR2 SNEGSKA (reference sequence). The CDR3 sequence is CCAPGLVGSYNEQFF. The CDR3 nucleotides read TGCTGTGCTCCGGGACTAGTAGGTTCCTACAATGAGCAGTTCTTC.

In its sample, this clonotype was seen a few times. This chain connects TRBV6-1 to TRBJ2-5, with TRBD2 as a possible D gene (6 bases). Germline CDR1 and CDR2: MNHNS and SASEGT. V lost 4 bases to trimming and J lost 4 bases, with 10 bases between them. The CDR3 consists of 13 residues. CDR3 in amino acids: CASSVGAGETQYF. CDR3 nucleotides: TGTGCCAGCAGTGTGGGAGCGGGAGAGACCCAGTACTTC.

This clonotype was seen many times. This chain connects TRBV18 to TRBJ1-6; 9 bases line up with TRBD1. CDR3 length equals 17 residues. Germline trimming cut 3 bases from V and 9 bases from J; bases unmatched to any gene: 12. Germline CDR1 and CDR2: KGHSH and LQKENI. For the CDR3, the DNA is TGTGCCAGCTCACCTAAGAATCCGGGACAGGGTGGTTCACCCCTCCACTTT. It encodes CASSPKNPGQGGSPLHF.

This clonotype was seen only a few times. The chain has TRBV19 and TRBJ2-1, with 13 nucleotides matching TRBD2. Germline V gene sequence: CDR1 LNHDA, CDR2 SQIVND (reference sequence). The CDR3 totals 17 residues. The trim removed 5 bases at V and 0 bases at J, leaving 4 bases unmatched. The CDR3 is CASSGLAGAGSYNEQFF. DNA of the CDR3: TGTGCCAGTAGTGGACTAGCGGGAGCGGGCTCCTACAATGAGCAGTTCTTC. Full variable domain (outside the CDR3, taken from reference TRBV19 and TRBJ2-1): DGGITQSPKYLFRKEGQNVTLSCEQNLNHDAMYWYRQDPGQGLRLIYYSQIVNDFQKGDIAEGYSVSREKKESFPLTVTSAQKNPTAFYLCASSGLAGAGSYNEQFFGPGTRLTVL.

This clonotype was seen many times. V usage is TRBV20-1 and J usage is TRBJ1-1; D uncertain. The CDR3 is 14 amino acids. The ends were cut back, 2 bases at V and 4 bases at J, with 14 bases in the middle. CDR1 and CDR2 from the germline V gene are DFQATT and SNEGSKA (reference sequence). The CDR3 reads CSARPSTTGTEAFF. The CDR3 coding sequence is TGCAGTGCTAGACCTTCGACGACCGGCACTGAAGCTTTCTTT.

This clonotype was seen many times. CDR3 loop: CASNHKGSTGTQYF. CDR3 coding DNA: TGTGCCAGCAACCACAAAGGCAGTACAGGGACCCAGTACTTC. The chain combines TRBV27 with TRBJ2-5, with a possible D match to TRBD1 (5 bases). The CDR3 loop spans 14 amino acids. The germline gives CDR1 MNHEY, CDR2 SMNVEV (reference sequence). V dropped 7 bases and J dropped 7 bases, with 19 bases sitting between them.

Regarding this clonotype: Given a much more abundant clone one base away, this may be a read error. The genes are TRBV5-5 and TRBJ2-7; no reliable D call. This CDR3 region has 14 residues. Germline V gene lookup returns CDR1 SGHKS and CDR2 YYEKEE (reference sequence). Between the trimmed V and J ends, which lost 2 bases and 3 bases, there was a span of 12 bases. The DNA for the CDR3 is TGTGCCAGCAGCTTTGGGCAGAGAGTCTACGAGCAGTACTTC. Its translation is CASSFGQRVYEQYF.

This clonotype showed up many times. This chain joins TRBV6-6 and TRBJ1-1, with a weak D call TRBD1 (5 bases). Trimming pared 4 bases from V and 2 bases from J, leaving 8 bases between. Germline-derived CDR1 and CDR2 are MNHNY and SVGAGI (reference sequence). The CDR3 has 13 residues. This chain's CDR3 is CASSWDGNTEAFF. Written as DNA, the CDR3 is TGTGCCAGCAGTTGGGACGGAAACACTGAAGCTTTCTTT.

This clonotype was counted ten times or more. The V gene is TRBV3-1, the J gene TRBJ2-7; D remains ambiguous. The CDR3 spans 12 residues. Germline V gene sequence: CDR1 LGHDT, CDR2 YNNKEL (reference sequence). V was clipped by 0 bases and J by 10 bases, with 10 bases between them. CDR3 region: CASSQDPAIQYF. The CDR3 nucleotides are TGTGCCAGCAGCCAAGACCCGGCTATTCAGTACTTC.

This clonotype has ten or more counts. The V call is TRBV7-8, the J call TRBJ2-1; TRBD1 agrees at 8 bases. The CDR3 loop spans 12 amino acids. V trimming: 10 bases; J trimming: 6 bases; junction bases outside the gene matches: 5. Germline CDR1 reads SGHVS; CDR2 reads FQNEAQ. The CDR3: CATTGVSNEQFF. CDR3 in DNA: TGTGCCACGACAGGGGTAAGCAATGAGCAGTTCTTC.

Ten or more counts support this clonotype. J is TRBJ2-7 and V is TRBV14; 9 bases agree with TRBD1. After removal of 6 bases from V and 3 bases from J, the junction contained 9 bases not matched to a gene. The CDR3 loop spans 15 amino acids. Germline V gene data show CDR1 as SGHDN and CDR2 as FVKESK. CDR3 nucleotide sequence: TGTGCCAGCAGTCGAACGGGACAGGGTTTCTACGAGCAGTACTTC. Translating gives CASSRTGQGFYEQYF.

The table lists this clonotype with many counts. This chain uses TRBV20-1 with TRBJ2-4; TRBD2 agrees at 10 bases. The CDR3 is 13 amino acids. Germline CDR1 is DFQATT and CDR2 is SNEGSKA (reference sequence). V lost 3 bases, J lost 10 bases, and 6 bases stayed unmatched. In DNA, the CDR3 is TGCAGTGCTAGGGGTCTAGCGGGAGAAATTCAGTACTTC. This translates into CSARGLAGEIQYF.